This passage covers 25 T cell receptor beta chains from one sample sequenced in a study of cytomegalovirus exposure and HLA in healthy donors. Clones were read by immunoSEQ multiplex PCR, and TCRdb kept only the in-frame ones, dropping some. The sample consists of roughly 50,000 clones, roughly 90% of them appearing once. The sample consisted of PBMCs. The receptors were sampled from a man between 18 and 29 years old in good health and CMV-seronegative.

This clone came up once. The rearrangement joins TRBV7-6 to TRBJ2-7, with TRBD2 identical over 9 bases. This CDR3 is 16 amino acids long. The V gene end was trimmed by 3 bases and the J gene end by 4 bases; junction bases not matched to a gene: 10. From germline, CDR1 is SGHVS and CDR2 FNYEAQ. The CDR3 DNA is TGTGCCAGCAGCTTGGATGGATTAGCGGGAGTGTACGAGCAGTACTTC. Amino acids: CASSLDGLAGVYEQYF. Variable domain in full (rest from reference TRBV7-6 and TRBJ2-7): GAGVSQSPRYKVTKRGQDVALRCDPISGHVSLYWYRQALGQGPEFLTYFNYEAQQDKSGLPNDRFSAERPEGSISTLTIQRTEQRDSAMYRCASSLDGLAGVYEQYFGPGTRLTVT.

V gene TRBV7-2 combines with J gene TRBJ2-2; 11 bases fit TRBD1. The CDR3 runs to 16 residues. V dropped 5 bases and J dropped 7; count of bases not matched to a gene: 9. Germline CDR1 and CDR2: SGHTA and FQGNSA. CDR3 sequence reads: CASSPRGQGVIGELFF. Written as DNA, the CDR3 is TGTGCCAGCAGCCCACGGGGACAGGGGGTAATCGGGGAGCTGTTTTTT.

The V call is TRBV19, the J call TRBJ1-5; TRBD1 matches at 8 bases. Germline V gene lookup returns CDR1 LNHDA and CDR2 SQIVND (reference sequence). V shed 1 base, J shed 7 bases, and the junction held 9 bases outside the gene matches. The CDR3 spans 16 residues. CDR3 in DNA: TGTGCCAGTAGTATAGTATCCGCAGGGGGCCGGCAGCCCCAGCATTTT. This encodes CASSIVSAGGRQPQHF.

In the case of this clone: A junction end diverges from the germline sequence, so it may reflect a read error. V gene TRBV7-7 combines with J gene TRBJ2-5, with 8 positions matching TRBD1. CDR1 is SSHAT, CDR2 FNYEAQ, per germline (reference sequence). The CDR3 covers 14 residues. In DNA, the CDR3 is TGTGCTAGCAGCCAGGACAGGGCCGGGGAGACCCAGTACTTC. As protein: CASSQDRAGETQYF.

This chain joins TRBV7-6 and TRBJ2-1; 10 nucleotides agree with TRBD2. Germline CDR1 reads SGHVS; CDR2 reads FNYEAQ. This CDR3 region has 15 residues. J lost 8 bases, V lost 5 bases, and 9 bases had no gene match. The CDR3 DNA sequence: TGTGCCAGCAGCAGACCGGGACTAGCGTTGGATGAGCAGTTCTTC. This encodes CASSRPGLALDEQFF.

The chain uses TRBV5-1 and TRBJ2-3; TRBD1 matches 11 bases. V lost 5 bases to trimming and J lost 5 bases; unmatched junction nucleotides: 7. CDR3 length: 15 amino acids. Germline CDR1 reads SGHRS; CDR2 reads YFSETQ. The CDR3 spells CASSQGQGAEDTQYF. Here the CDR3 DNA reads TGCGCCAGCAGTCAAGGACAGGGGGCCGAAGATACGCAGTATTTT.

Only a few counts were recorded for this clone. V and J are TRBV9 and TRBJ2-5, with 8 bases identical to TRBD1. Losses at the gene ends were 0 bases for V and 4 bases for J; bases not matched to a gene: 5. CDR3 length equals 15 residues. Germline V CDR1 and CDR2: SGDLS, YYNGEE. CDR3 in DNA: TGTGCCAGCAGCGTAGGGGGACAGGTAGGAGAGACCCAGTACTTC. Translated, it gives CASSVGGQVGETQYF. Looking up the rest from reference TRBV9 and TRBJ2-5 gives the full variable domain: DSGVTQTPKHLITATGQRVTLRCSPRSGDLSVYWYQQSLDQGLQFLIQYYNGEERAKGNILERFSAQQFPDLHSELNLSSLELGDSALYFCASSVGGQVGETQYFGPGTRLLVL.

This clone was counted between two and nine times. The CDR3 is CASSRQGITEAFF. CDR3 nucleotides: TGTGCCAGCAGCCGACAGGGAATCACTGAAGCTTTCTTT. The rearrangement joins TRBV7-9 to TRBJ1-1; 7 bases match TRBD1. The V segment lost 5 bases and the J segment 4 bases; nucleotides outside the gene matches: 4. The CDR3 runs to 13 residues. The germline V gene has CDR1 SEHNR and CDR2 FQNEAQ (reference sequence).

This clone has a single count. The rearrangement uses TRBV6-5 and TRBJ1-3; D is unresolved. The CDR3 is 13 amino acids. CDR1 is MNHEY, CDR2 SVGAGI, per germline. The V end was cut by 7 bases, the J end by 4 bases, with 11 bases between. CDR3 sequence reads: CASKVVGGNTIYF. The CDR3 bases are TGTGCCAGCAAAGTTGTCGGGGGAAACACCATATATTTT.

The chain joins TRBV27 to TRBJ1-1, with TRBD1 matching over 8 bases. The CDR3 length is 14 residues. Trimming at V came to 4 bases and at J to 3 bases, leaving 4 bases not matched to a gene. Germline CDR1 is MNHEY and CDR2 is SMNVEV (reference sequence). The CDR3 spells CASSWDRSDTEAFF. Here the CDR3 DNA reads TGTGCCAGCAGTTGGGACAGGTCGGACACTGAAGCTTTCTTT.

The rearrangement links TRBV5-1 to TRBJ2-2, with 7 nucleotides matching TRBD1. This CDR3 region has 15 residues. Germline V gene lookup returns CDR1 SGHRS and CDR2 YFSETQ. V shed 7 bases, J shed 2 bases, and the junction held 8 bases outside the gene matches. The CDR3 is CASCRDSTNTGELFF. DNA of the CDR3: TGCGCCAGCTGCCGGGACAGTACTAACACCGGGGAGCTGTTTTTT. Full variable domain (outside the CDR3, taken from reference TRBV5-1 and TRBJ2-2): KAGVTQTPRYLIKTRGQQVTLSCSPISGHRSVSWYQQTPGQGLQFLFEYFSETQRNKGNFPGRFSGRQFSNSRSEMNVSTLELGDSALYLCASCRDSTNTGELFFGEGSRLTVL.

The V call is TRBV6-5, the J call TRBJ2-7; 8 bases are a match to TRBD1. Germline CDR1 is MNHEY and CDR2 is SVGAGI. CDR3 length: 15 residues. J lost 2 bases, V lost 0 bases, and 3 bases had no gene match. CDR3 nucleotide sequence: TGTGCCAGCAGTTACTCCCAGGGGGCCGCCTACGAGCAGTACTTC. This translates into CASSYSQGAAYEQYF.

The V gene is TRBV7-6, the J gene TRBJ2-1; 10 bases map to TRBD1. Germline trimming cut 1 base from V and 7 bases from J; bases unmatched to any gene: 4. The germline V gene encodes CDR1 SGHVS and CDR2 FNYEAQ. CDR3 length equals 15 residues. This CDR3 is CASSLVRTGGNEQFF. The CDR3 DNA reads TGTGCCAGCAGCTTAGTCCGGACAGGGGGGAATGAGCAGTTCTTC.

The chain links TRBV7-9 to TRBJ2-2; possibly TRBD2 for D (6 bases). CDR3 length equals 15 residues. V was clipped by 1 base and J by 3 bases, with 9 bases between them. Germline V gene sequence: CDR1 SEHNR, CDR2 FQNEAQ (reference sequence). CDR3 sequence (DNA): TGTGCCAGCAGCTTAGTCGGGAGCGACACCGGGGAGCTGTTTTTT. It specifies CASSLVGSDTGELFF.

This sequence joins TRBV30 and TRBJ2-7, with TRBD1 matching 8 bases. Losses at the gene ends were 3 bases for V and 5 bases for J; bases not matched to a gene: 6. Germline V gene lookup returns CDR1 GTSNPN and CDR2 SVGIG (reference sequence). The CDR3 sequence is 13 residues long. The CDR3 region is CAWSRRGLDEQYF. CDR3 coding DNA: TGTGCCTGGAGCCGCAGGGGGCTCGACGAGCAGTACTTC.

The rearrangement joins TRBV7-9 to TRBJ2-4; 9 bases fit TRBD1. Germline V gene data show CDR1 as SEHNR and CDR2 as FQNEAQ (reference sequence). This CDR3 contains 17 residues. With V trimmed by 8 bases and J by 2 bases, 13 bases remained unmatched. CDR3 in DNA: TGTGCCAGCGGGATGACGGGACAGGGAGGCCCCAAAAACATTCAGTACTTC. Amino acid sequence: CASGMTGQGGPKNIQYF. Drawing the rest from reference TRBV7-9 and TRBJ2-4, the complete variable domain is DTGVSQNPRHKITKRGQNVTFRCDPISEHNRLYWYRQTLGQGPEFLTYFQNEAQLEKSRLLSDRFSAERPKGSFSTLEIQRTEQGDSAMYLCASGMTGQGGPKNIQYFGAGTRLSVL.

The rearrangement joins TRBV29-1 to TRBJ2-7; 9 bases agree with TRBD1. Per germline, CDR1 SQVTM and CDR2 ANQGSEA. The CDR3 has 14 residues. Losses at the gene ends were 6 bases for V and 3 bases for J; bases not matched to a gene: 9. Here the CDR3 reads CSVVTGQGRYEQYF. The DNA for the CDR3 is TGCAGCGTCGTGACGGGACAGGGCCGCTACGAGCAGTACTTC.

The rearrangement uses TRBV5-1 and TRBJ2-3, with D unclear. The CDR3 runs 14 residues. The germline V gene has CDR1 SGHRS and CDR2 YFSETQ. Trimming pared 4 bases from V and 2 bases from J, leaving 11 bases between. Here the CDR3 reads CASSTEPLTDTQYF. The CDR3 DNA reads TGCGCCAGCAGCACAGAGCCACTCACAGATACGCAGTATTTT.

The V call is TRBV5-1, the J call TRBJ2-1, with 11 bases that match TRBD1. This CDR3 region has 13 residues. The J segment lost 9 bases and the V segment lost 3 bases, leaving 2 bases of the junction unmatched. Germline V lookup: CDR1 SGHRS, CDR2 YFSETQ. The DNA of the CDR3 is TGCGCCAGCAGCTGGACAGGGGGCTCTGAGCAGTTCTTC. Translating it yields CASSWTGGSEQFF.

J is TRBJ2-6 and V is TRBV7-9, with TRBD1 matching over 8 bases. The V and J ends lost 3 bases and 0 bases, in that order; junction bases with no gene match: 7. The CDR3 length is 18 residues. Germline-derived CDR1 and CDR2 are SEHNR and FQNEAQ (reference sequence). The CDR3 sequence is CASSFRTGRPSGANVLTF. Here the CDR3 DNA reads TGTGCCAGCAGCTTCCGGACAGGGAGACCCTCTGGGGCCAACGTCCTGACTTTC.

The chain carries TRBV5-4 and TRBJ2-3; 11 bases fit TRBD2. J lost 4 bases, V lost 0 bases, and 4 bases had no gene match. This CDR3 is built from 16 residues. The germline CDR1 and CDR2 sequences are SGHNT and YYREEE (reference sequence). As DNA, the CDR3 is TGTGCCAGCAGCTTGGTGGTAGCGGGAGGGCCAGATACGCAGTATTTT. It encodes CASSLVVAGGPDTQYF.

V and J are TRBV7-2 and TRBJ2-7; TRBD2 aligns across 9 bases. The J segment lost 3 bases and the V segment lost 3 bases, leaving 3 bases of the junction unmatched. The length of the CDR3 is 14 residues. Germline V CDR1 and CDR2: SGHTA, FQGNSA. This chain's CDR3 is CASSFSSGSYEQYF. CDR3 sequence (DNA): TGTGCCAGCAGCTTTAGTAGCGGGAGCTACGAGCAGTACTTC.

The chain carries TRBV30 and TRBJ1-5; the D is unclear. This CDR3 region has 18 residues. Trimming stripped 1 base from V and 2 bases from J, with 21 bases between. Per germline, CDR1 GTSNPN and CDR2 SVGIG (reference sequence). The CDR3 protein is CAWSGGYPSPEGNQPQHF. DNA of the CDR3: TGTGCCTGGAGTGGCGGATACCCTAGTCCCGAGGGCAATCAGCCCCAGCATTTT.

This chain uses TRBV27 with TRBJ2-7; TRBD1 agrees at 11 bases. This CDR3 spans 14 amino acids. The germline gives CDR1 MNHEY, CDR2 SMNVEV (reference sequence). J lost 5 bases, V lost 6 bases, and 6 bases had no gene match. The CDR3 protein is CASRGTGGLHEQYF. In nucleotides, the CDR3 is TGTGCCAGCAGAGGGACAGGGGGTTTACACGAGCAGTACTTC.

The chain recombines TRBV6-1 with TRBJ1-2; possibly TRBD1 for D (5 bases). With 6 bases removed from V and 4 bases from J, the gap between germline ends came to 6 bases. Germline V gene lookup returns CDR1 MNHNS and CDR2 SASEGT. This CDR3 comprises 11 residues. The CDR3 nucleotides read TGTGCCAGCAGGCAGGGCTATGGCTACACCTTC. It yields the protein CASRQGYGYTF.